The rows below give T cell receptor beta chains drawn from one sample of a study of spatial heterogeneity in lung cancer. TCRdb recomputed calls from the 5' RACE reads with MiXCR, one row per CDR3 protein. The top ten hold around 19% of the sample, which has roughly 730 distinct CDR3 sequences, roughly 14% seen once. The sequencing used lung tumor tissue, collected at surgery. The receptors originated from a male donor with early-stage non-small cell lung cancer. Each CDR3 is given with its conserved first and last residue. D genes are given only for firm matches. Size tells how often a clone was seen (once, few, many) or the class of an expanded clone, and some rows leave it out.

TGCGCCAGCAGCCGAGGGACAGAGGATCAGCCCCAGCATTTT | CASSRGTEDQPQHF | TRBD1 | large | TRBJ1-5 | TRBV5-1
TGTGCCATCAGTGAAGGAGGGAAAGAGACCCAGTACTTC | CAISEGGKETQYF | - | medium-sized | TRBJ2-5 | TRBV10-3
TGTGCCAGCCCTGGGGACCGTGACTCCCCTCGGGATACGCAGTATTTT | CASPGDRDSPRDTQYF | - | few | TRBJ2-3 | TRBV7-2
TGTGCCAGCAGCCATCGGACTAGCGGGGGAATGGGTACGCAGTATTTT | CASSHRTSGGMGTQYF | TRBD2 | medium-sized | TRBJ2-3 | TRBV3-1
TGTGCCAGCTCACCACGGGGGACTGGAAACACCATATATTTT | CASSPRGTGNTIYF | - | - | TRBJ1-3 | TRBV18
TGTGCCAGCAGTTGGACAGACCTAGCCAAAAACATTCAGTACTTC | CASSWTDLAKNIQYF | - | large | TRBJ2-4 | TRBV12-3/TRBV12-4
TGTGCCAGCAAGGTGGGCCCTTCTTCCTACGAGCAGTACTTC | CASKVGPSSYEQYF | - | large | TRBJ2-7 | TRBV6-1
TGTGCCAGCAGTTTATTTCCAGGGGTGGCGCTCGAGTACAATGAGCAGTTCTTC | CASSLFPGVALEYNEQFF | - | large | TRBJ2-1 | TRBV28
TGTGCCAGCCGATCCATGGAGAATGAGCAGTTCTTC | CASRSMENEQFF | - | medium-sized | TRBJ2-1 | TRBV7-9
TGTGCCAGCAAGGGCGGCAATCAGCCCCAGCATTTT | CASKGGNQPQHF | - | - | TRBJ1-5 | TRBV6-6
TGTGCCAGCAGCTTAACAATTAATTCACCCCTCCACTTT | CASSLTINSPLHF | - | medium-sized | TRBJ1-6 | TRBV7-3
TGTGCCAGCAGCCCTATTCCGGGCACAGATACGCAGTATTTT | CASSPIPGTDTQYF | - | large | TRBJ2-3 | TRBV5-6
TGTGCCAGCAGTGAATCCCGGAACACCGGGGAGCTGTTTTTT | CASSESRNTGELFF | - | large | TRBJ2-2 | TRBV2
TGTGCCAGCCGGCCGGGACTAGAAGTGGGTTCACCCCTCCACTTT | CASRPGLEVGSPLHF | - | large | TRBJ1-6 | TRBV6-5
TGTGCCAGCGCCTCTAGCACAGATACGCAGTATTTT | CASASSTDTQYF | - | large | TRBJ2-3 | TRBV18
TGTGCCAGTCACACAAACGCAGGGGTGAACACCGGGGAGCTGTTTTTT | CASHTNAGVNTGELFF | - | - | TRBJ2-2 | TRBV18
TGCAGTGGAGAACCCGGGGGGGCGGAAGAGACCCAGTACTTC | CSGEPGGAEETQYF | TRBD2 | large | TRBJ2-5 | TRBV20-1
TGTGCCAGCAGCTTAGAGGCTAGCGGGGGGCGTGGCATTCAGTACTTC | CASSLEASGGRGIQYF | TRBD2 | large | TRBJ2-4 | TRBV7-6
TGTGCCAGCTCACCAGTGGGGCGGCGCTGGGAGCAGTACTTC | CASSPVGRRWEQYF | - | - | TRBJ2-7 | TRBV18
TGTGCCAGCAGCTCGCCTTATCAGCCCCAGCATTTT | CASSSPYQPQHF | - | large | TRBJ1-5 | TRBV12-3/TRBV12-4
TGTGCCAGCAGGATAATGACCGGGGCCGCATGGGGGTACGAGCAGTACTTC | CASRIMTGAAWGYEQYF | - | large | TRBJ2-7 | TRBV7-9
TGTGCCAGCAGCCCGGGGTCCTCTGGGGCCAACGTCCTGACTTTC | CASSPGSSGANVLTF | - | - | TRBJ2-6 | TRBV5-4
TGTGCCAGCAAAACTGGGGGGTTGGCGTCCTACGAGCAGTACTTC | CASKTGGLASYEQYF | - | large | TRBJ2-7 | TRBV2
TGTGCCAGCAGCTTAGCTCTCCAGCCCCAGCATTTT | CASSLALQPQHF | - | large | TRBJ1-5 | TRBV7-2
TGTGCCAGCAGCTCCGGTGCGGGTGGGGAGACCCAGTACTTC | CASSSGAGGETQYF | - | large | TRBJ2-5 | TRBV7-3